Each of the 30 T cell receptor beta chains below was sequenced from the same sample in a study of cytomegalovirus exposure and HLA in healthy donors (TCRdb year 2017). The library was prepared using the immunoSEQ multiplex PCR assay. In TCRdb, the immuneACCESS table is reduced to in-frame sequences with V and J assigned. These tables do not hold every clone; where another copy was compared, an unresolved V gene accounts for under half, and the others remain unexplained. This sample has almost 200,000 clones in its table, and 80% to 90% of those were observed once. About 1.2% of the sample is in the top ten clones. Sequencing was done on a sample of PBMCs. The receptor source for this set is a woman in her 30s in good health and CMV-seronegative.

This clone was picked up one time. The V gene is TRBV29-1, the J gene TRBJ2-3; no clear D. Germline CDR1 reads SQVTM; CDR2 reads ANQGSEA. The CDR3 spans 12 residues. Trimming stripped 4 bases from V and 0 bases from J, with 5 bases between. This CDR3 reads CSVGPSTDTQYF. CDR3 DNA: TGCAGCGTTGGGCCTAGCACAGATACGCAGTATTTT.

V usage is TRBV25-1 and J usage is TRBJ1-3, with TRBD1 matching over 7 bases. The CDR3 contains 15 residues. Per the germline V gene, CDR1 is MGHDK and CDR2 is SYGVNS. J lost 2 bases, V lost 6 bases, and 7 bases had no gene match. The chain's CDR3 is CASSERQGAGNTIYF. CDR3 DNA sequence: TGTGCCAGCAGCGAAAGACAGGGAGCTGGAAACACCATATATTTT. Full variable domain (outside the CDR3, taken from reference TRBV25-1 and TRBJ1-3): EADIYQTPRYLVIGTGKKITLECSQTMGHDKMYWYQQDPGMELHLIHYSYGVNSTEKGDLSSESTVSRIRTEHFPLTLESARPSHTSQYLCASSERQGAGNTIYFGEGSWLTVV.

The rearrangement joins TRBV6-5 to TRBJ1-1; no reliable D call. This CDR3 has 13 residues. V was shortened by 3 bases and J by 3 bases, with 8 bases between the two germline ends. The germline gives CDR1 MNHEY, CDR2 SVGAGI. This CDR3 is CASSYSRDTEAFF. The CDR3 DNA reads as TGTGCCAGCAGTTATAGCCGGGACACTGAAGCTTTCTTT.

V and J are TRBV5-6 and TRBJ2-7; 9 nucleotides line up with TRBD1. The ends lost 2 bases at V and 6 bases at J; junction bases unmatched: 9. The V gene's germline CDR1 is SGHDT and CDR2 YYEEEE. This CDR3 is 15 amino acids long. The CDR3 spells CASSLVRDRASEQYF. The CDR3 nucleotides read TGTGCCAGCAGCTTAGTCCGGGACAGGGCCTCCGAGCAGTACTTC.

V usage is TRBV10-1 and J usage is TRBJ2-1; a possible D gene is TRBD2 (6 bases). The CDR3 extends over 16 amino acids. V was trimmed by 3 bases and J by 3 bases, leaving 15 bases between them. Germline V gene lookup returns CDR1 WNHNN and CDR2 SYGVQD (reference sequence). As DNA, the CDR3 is TGCGCCAGCAGTGAATTAGCGGCCCCCAACTACAATGAGCAGTTCTTC. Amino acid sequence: CASSELAAPNYNEQFF.

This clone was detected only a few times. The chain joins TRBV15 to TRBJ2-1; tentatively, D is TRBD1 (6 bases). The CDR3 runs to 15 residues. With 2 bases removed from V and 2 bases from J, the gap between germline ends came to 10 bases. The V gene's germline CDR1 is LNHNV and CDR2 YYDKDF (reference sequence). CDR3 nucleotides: TGTGCCACCAGCAGAAACAGGGAAACCTACAATGAGCAGTTCTTC. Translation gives CATSRNRETYNEQFF.

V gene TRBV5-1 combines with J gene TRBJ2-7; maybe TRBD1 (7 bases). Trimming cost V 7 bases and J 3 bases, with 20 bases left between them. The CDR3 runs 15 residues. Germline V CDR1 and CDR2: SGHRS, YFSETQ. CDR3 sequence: CASRHQGGRDYEQYF. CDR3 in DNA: TGCGCCAGCCGCCACCAGGGGGGACGGGACTACGAGCAGTACTTC.

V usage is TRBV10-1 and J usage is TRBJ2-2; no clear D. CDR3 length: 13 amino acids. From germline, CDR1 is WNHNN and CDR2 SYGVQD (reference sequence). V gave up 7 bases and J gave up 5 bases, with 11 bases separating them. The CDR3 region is CASMSHWTGELFF. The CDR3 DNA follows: TGCGCCAGCATGAGTCATTGGACCGGGGAGCTGTTTTTT.

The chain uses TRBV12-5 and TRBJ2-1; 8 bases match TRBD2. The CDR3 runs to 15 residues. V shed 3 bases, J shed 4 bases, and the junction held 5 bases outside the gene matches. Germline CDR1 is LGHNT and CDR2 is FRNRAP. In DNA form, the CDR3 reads TGTGCTAGTGGTTTCGGACTAGCTGATTACAATGAGCAGTTCTTC. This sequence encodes CASGFGLADYNEQFF.

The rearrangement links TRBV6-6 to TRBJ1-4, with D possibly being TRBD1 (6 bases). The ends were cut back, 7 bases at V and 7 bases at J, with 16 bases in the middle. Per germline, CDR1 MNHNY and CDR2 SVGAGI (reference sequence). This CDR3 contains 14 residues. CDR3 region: CASTRGAGGEKLFF. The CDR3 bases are TGTGCCAGCACCCGGGGGGCTGGGGGTGAAAAACTGTTTTTT.

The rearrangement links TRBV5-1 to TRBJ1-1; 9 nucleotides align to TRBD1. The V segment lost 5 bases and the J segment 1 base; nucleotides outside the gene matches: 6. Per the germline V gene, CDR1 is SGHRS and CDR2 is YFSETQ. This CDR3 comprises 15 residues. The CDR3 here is CASSFRTGANTEAFF. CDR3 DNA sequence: TGCGCCAGCAGTTTTCGGACAGGGGCGAACACTGAAGCTTTCTTT.

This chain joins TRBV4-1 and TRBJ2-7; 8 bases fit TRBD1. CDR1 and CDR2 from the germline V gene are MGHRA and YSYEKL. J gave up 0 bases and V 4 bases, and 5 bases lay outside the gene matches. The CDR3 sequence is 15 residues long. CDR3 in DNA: TGCGCCAGCAGCCTAGAGGGGACAGGCTCCTACGAGCAGTACTTC. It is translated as CASSLEGTGSYEQYF.

Written as DNA, the CDR3 is TGTGCCAGCAGTGACTCCGCTACTAGCACAGATACGCAGTATTTT. Residues: CASSDSATSTDTQYF. The chain recombines TRBV6-4 with TRBJ2-3; D not certain. This CDR3 has 15 residues. Germline CDR1 and CDR2: MRHNA and SNTAGT. Trimming left V 0 bases short and J 0 bases short, with 7 bases between.

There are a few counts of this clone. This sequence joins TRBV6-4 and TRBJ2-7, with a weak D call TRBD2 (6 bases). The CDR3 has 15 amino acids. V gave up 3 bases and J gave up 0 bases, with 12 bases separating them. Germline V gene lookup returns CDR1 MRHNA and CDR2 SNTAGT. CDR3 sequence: CASSEGSGPSYEQYF. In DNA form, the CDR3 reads TGTGCCAGCAGTGAAGGTAGCGGTCCCTCCTACGAGCAGTACTTC.

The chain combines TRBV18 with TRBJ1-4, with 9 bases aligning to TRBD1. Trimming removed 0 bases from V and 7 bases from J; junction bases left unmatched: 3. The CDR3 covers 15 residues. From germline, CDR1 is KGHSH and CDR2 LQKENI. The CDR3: CASSPPQGAGEKLFF. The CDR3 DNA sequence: TGTGCCAGCTCACCACCACAGGGGGCGGGTGAAAAACTGTTTTTT.

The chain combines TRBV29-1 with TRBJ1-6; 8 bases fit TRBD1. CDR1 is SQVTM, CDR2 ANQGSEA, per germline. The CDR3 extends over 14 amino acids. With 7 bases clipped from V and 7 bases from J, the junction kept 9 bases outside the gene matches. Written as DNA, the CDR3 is TGCAGCGCCCGGACAGGGATGGTCAATTCACCCCTCCACTTT. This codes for CSARTGMVNSPLHF.

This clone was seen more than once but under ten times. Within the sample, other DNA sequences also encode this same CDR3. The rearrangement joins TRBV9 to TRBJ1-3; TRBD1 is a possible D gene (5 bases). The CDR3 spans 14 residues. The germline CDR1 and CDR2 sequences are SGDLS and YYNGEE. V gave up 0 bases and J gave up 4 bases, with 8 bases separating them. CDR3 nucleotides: TGTGCCAGCAGCGTAGCAGGGTCCGGAAACACCATATATTTT. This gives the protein CASSVAGSGNTIYF.

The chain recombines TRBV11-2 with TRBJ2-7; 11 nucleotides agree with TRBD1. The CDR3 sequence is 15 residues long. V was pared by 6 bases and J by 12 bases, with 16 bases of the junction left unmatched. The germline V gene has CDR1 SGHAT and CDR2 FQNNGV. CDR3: CASRSSGTGGRGRYF. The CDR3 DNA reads TGTGCCAGCAGATCATCCGGGACAGGGGGACGGGGGAGGTACTTC.

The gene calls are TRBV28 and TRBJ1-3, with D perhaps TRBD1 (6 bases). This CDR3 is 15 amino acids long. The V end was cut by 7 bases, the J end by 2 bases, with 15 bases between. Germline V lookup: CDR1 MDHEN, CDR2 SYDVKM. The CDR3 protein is CASTIQGNAGNTIYF. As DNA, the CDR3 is TGTGCCAGCACTATCCAGGGGAACGCTGGAAACACCATATATTTT.

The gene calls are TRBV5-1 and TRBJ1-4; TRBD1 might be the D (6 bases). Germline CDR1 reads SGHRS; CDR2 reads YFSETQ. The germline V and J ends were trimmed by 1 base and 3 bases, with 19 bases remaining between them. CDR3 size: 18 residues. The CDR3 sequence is CASSLYPQGRGANEKLFF. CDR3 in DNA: TGCGCCAGCAGCTTGTATCCACAGGGTAGAGGGGCTAATGAAAAACTGTTTTTT.

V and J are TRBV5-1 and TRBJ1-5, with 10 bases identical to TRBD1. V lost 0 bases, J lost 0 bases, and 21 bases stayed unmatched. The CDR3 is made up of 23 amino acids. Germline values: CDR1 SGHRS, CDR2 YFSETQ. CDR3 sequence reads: CASSLVSWDRGNPRFYSNQPQHF. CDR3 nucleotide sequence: TGCGCCAGCAGCTTGGTGTCGTGGGACAGGGGTAATCCGCGGTTTTATAGCAATCAGCCCCAGCATTTT.

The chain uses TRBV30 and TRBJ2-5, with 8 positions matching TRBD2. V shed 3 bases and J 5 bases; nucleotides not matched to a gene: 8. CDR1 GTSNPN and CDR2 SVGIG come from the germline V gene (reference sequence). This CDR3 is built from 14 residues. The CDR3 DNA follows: TGTGCCTGGAGGGGTGGACTAGCCGCGGAGACCCAGTACTTC. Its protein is CAWRGGLAAETQYF.

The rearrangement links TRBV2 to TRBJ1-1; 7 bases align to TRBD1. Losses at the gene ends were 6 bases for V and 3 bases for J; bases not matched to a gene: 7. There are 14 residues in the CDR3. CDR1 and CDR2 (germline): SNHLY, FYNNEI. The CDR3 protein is CASRYDRDYTEAFF. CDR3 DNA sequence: TGTGCCAGCAGGTATGACAGGGACTACACTGAAGCTTTCTTT.

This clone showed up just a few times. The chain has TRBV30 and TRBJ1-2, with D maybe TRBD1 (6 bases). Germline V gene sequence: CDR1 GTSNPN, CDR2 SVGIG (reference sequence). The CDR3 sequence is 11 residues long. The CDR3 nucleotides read TGTACCGCCTCGAGGGGGGGTAGCTACACCTTC. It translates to CTASRGGSYTF.

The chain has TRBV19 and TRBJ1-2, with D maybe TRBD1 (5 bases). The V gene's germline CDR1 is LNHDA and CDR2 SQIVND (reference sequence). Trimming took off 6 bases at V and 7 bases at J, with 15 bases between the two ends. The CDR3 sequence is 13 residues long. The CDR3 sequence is CASRRAGQFGYTF. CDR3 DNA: TGTGCCAGTAGGAGAGCAGGGCAGTTTGGCTACACCTTC.

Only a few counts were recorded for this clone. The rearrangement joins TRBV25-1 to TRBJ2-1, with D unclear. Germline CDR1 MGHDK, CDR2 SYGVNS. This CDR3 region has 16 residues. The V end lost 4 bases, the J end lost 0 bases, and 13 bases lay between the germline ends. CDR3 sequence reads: CASSALEPSSYNEQFF. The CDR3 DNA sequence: TGTGCCAGCAGTGCCCTGGAGCCGAGCTCCTACAATGAGCAGTTCTTC.

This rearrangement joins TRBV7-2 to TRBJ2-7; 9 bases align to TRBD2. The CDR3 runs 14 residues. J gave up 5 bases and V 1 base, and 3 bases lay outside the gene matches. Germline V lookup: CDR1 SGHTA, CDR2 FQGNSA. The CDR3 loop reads CASSLGGRVDEQYF. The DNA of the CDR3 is TGTGCCAGCAGCTTAGGCGGGAGGGTCGACGAGCAGTACTTC. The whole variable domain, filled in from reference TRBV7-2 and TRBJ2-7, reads GAGVSQSPSNKVTEKGKDVELRCDPISGHTALYWYRQSLGQGLEFLIYFQGNSAPDKSGLPSDRFSAERTGGSVSTLTIQRTQQEDSAVYLCASSLGGRVDEQYFGPGTRLTVT.

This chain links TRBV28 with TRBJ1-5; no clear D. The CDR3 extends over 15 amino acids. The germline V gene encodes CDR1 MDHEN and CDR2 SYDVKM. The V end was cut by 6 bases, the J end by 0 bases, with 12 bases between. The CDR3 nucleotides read TGTGCCAGCAGGATCGGAGGGAATAGCAATCAGCCCCAGCATTTT. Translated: CASRIGGNSNQPQHF.

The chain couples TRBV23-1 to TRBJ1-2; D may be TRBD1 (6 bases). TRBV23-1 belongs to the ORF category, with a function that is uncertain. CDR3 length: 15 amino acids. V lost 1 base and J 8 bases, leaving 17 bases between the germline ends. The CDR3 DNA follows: TGCGCCAGCAGTCAATTCCGGGCGGGGGGCTCGGGCTACACCTTC. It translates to CASSQFRAGGSGYTF.

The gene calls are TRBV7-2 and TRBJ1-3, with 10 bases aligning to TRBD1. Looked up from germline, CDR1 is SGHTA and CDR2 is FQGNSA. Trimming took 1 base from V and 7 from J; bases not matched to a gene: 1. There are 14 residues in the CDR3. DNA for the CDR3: TGTGCCAGCAGCTTAGAGGACAGGGGGAACACCATATATTTT. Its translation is CASSLEDRGNTIYF.